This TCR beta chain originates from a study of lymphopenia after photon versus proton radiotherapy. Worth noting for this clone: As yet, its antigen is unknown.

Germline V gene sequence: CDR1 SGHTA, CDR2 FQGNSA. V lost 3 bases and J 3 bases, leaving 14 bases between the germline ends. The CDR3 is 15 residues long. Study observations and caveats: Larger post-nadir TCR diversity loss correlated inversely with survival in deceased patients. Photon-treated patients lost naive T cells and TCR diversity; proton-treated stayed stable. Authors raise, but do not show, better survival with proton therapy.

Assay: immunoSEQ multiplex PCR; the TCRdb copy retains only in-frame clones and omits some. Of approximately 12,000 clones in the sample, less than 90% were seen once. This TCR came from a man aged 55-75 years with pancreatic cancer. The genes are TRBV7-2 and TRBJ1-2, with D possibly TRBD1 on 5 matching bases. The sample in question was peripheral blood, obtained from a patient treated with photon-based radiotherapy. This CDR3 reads CASSLANVRDYGYTF. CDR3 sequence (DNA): TGTGCCAGCAGCTTGGCGAACGTCAGGGACTATGGCTACACCTTC.